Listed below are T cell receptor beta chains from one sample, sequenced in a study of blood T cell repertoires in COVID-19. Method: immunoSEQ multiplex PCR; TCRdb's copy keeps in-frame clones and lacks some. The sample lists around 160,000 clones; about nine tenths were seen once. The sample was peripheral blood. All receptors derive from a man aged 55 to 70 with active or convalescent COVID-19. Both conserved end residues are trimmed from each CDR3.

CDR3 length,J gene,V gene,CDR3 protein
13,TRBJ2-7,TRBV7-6,ASSLSGGAPHEQY
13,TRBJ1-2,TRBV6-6,ASSYSSSGLYGYT
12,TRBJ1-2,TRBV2,ASRGGHEVGGYT
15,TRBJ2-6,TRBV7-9,ASSLAVGSPGANVLT
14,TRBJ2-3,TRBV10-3,AISGRQGGLADTQY
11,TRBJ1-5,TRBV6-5,ASSWLINQPQH
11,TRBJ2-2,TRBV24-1,ATMSLNTGELF
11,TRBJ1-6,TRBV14,ASSHRYNSPLH
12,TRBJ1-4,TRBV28,ASSLDSEVGKLF
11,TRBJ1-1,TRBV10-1,ASSDSGTPEAF
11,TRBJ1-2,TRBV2,ASSEGELYGYT
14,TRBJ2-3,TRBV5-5,ASSLPLRASTDTQY
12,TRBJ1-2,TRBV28,ASSSSDRKDGYT
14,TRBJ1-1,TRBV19,ASSYGTGGRYTEAF
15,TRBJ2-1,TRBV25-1,ASTGILLGGSHNEQF
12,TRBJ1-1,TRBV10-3,AIKGQGSGTGAF
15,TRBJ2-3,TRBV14,ASSLQGVTSGSHTQY
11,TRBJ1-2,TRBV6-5,ASSYRVDYGYT
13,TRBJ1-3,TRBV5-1,ASSFTGEAGNTIY
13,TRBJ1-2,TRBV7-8,ASSLGQEANYGYT
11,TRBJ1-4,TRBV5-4,ASSRDRDEKLF
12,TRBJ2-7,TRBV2,ASSGQGRRNEQY
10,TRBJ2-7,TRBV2,ASSRQNYEQY
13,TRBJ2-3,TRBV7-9,ASSSWTSGTDTQY
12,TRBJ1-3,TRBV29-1,SARLMSSGNTIY
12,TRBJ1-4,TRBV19,ASSTGQGGEKLF
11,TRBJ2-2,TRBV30,AWSGGGAGELF
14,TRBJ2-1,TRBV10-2,ASSGTGRFRGGEQF
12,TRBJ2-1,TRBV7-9,ASSSQGQRNEQF
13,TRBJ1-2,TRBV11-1,ASSHQTDRGEGYT
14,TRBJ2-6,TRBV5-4,ASSLGGRAGANVLT
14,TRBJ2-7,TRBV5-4,ASSPRGGTGLVEQY
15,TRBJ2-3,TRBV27,ASSFSWRTTGTDTQY
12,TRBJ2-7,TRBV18,ASSFGTGDYEQY
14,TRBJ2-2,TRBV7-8,ASSPGQAPLAGELF
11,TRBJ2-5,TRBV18,ASSSRLAETQY
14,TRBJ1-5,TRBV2,ASSEVGRVYNQPQH
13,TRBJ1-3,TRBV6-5,ASTARQAKGNTIY
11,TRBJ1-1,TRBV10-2,ASRQTPNTEAF
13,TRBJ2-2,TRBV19,ASSIGQTNTGELF
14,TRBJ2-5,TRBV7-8,ASSSPSGGGPGTQY
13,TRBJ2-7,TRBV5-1,ASSKRTGSSYEQY
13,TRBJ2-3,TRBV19,ASRLTSGISDTQY
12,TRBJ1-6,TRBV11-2,ASSPRVADSPLH
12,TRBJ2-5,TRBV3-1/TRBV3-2,ASSQEISLQTQY
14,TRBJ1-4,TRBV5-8,ASSLQFGVLNEKLF
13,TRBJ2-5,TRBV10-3,AISDGRGFQETQY
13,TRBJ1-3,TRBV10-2,ASSTTGLSGNTIY
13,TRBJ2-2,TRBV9,ASSVEGAITGELF
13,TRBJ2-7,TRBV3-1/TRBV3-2,ASSQVPDRTYEQY
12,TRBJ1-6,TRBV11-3,ASSLEGTNSPLH
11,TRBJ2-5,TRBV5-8,ATPPGRRETQY
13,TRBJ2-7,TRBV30,AWSRGGSGVDEQY
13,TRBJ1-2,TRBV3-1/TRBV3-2,ASSQSGGLGYGYT
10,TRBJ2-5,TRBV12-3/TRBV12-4,ASRGSQSTQY